Following are 20 T cell receptor beta chains from one sample sequenced in a study of cytomegalovirus exposure and HLA in healthy donors. The PCR used 60 Vbeta and 13 Jbeta primers. Profiled with immunoSEQ multiplex PCR; TCRdb holds only in-frame clones, not every one. This repertoire shows some 97,000 clones, more than 65% found once; its top ten account for 1.2%. Sequencing input: PBMCs. The receptors originated from a woman aged 18-29 years in good health and CMV-seronegative.

This rearrangement joins TRBV6-5 to TRBJ1-5; D might be TRBD1 (5 bases). With 6 bases removed from V and 3 bases from J, the gap between germline ends came to 15 bases. The CDR3 length is 15 residues. Germline CDR1 reads MNHEY; CDR2 reads SVGAGI. The CDR3 here is CASSLSIGANQPQHF. The CDR3 region has the DNA TGTGCCAGCAGCCTCTCTATAGGGGCCAATCAGCCCCAGCATTTT.

In DNA form, the CDR3 reads TGTGCCAGTGGTCCCAGGGGACAGAACTACGAGCAGTACTTC. Encoded protein: CASGPRGQNYEQYF. The chain uses TRBV19 and TRBJ2-7; 7 positions agree with TRBD1. V gave up 8 bases and J gave up 3 bases; unmatched junction bases: 10. This CDR3 spans 14 amino acids. The germline gives CDR1 LNHDA, CDR2 SQIVND (reference sequence).

The chain recombines TRBV5-5 with TRBJ2-6; D perhaps matches TRBD2 (6 bases). Trimming removed 0 bases from V and 4 bases from J, with 17 bases in between. The CDR3 loop spans 18 amino acids. CDR1 and CDR2 (germline): SGHKS, YYEKEE (reference sequence). Here the CDR3 reads CASSLGRVAHLGANVLTF. CDR3 nucleotides: TGTGCCAGCAGCTTGGGGAGGGTCGCCCACCTCGGGGCCAACGTCCTGACTTTC.

The chain is built from TRBV6-4 and TRBJ2-1, with TRBD2 matching 10 bases. This CDR3 contains 15 residues. Germline CDR1 and CDR2: MRHNA and SNTAGT. With 2 bases clipped from V and 6 bases from J, the junction kept 4 bases outside the gene matches. The CDR3 DNA sequence: TGTGCCAGCAGTGACAGCGGGGGGGGTAGCAATGAGCAGTTCTTC. Translating gives CASSDSGGGSNEQFF.

V and J are TRBV30 and TRBJ1-4; 8 positions match TRBD1. The V gene end was trimmed by 4 bases and the J gene end by 7 bases; junction bases not matched to a gene: 8. The CDR3 is made up of 14 amino acids. In germline, CDR1 is GTSNPN, CDR2 SVGIG (reference sequence). CDR3 sequence reads: CAWKGTGKGEKLFF. For the CDR3, the DNA is TGTGCCTGGAAGGGGACAGGAAAGGGTGAAAAACTGTTTTTT.

There are a few counts of this clone. This chain joins TRBV6-1 and TRBJ2-2; D remains unclear. Trimming took off 7 bases at V and 6 bases at J, with 18 bases between the two ends. Per germline, CDR1 MNHNS and CDR2 SASEGT. The CDR3 length is 15 residues. The CDR3 is CASTDPGGNPGELFF. The CDR3 nucleotides read TGTGCCAGCACCGACCCGGGTGGAAACCCCGGGGAGCTGTTTTTT.

The rearrangement joins TRBV5-1 to TRBJ2-5, with 7 bases identical to TRBD2. The CDR3 totals 15 residues. V gave up 4 bases and J gave up 1 base; unmatched junction bases: 7. The V gene's germline CDR1 is SGHRS and CDR2 YFSETQ. The CDR3 loop reads CASSLIAGSQETQYF. The CDR3 DNA reads TGCGCCAGCAGCCTCATAGCGGGTAGCCAAGAGACCCAGTACTTC.

The chain employs TRBV18 and TRBJ1-5; D perhaps matches TRBD1 (5 bases). Trimming pared 6 bases from V and 1 base from J, leaving 10 bases between. Looked up from germline, CDR1 is KGHSH and CDR2 is LQKENI. The CDR3 consists of 14 residues. The CDR3 loop is CASSLGGSNQPQHF. The CDR3 DNA reads as TGTGCCAGCTCGCTGGGGGGGAGCAATCAGCCCCAGCATTTT.

This clone has more than one count but fewer than ten. V gene TRBV6-5 combines with J gene TRBJ1-4, with a weak D call TRBD1 (6 bases). V was clipped by 0 bases and J by 6 bases, with 8 bases between them. CDR3 length: 14 amino acids. From germline, CDR1 is MNHEY and CDR2 SVGAGI. The DNA for the CDR3 is TGTGCCAGCAGTTACTCGGCAGGGGATGAAAAACTGTTTTTT. Protein sequence: CASSYSAGDEKLFF.

The V gene is TRBV7-2, the J gene TRBJ2-7; D is perhaps TRBD2 (6 bases). This CDR3 has 15 residues. Between the trimmed V and J ends, which lost 7 bases and 3 bases, there was a span of 19 bases. CDR1 is SGHTA, CDR2 FQGNSA, per germline. This chain's CDR3 is CASKLRGGNLYEQYF. The CDR3 bases are TGTGCCAGCAAACTTAGGGGCGGGAACCTCTACGAGCAGTACTTC.

The J gene is TRBJ2-7, the V gene TRBV7-9; D gene unclear. CDR3 length equals 14 residues. V was trimmed by 0 bases and J by 0 bases, leaving 6 bases between them. Germline V CDR1 and CDR2: SEHNR, FQNEAQ (reference sequence). The CDR3 DNA is TGTGCCAGCAGCTTAGCTTCAAACTCCTACGAGCAGTACTTC. It specifies CASSLASNSYEQYF.

The rearrangement joins TRBV13 to TRBJ2-7; D might be TRBD1 (6 bases). Germline assignment: CDR1 PRHDT and CDR2 FYEKMQ (reference sequence). Trimming took 3 bases from V and 2 from J, leaving 11 bases between them. The CDR3 extends over 14 amino acids. The DNA of the CDR3 is TGTGCCAGCAGCTTGCTGACAGGCCCCTACGAGCAGTACTTC. Residues: CASSLLTGPYEQYF. The full variable domain, completed using reference TRBV13 and TRBJ2-7, is AAGVIQSPRHLIKEKRETATLKCYPIPRHDTVYWYQQGPGQDPQFLISFYEKMQSDKGSIPDRFSAQQFSDYHSELNMSSLELGDSALYFCASSLLTGPYEQYFGPGTRLTVT.

The chain joins TRBV30 to TRBJ1-6, with 10 bases aligning to TRBD1. CDR3 length equals 16 residues. V lost 0 bases, J lost 6 bases, and 5 bases stayed unmatched. Germline V lookup: CDR1 GTSNPN, CDR2 SVGIG (reference sequence). The DNA for the CDR3 is TGTGCCTGGAGTGTACTTGGGACAGGGGCTAATTCACCCCTCCACTTT. Amino acid sequence: CAWSVLGTGANSPLHF.

V and J are TRBV5-6 and TRBJ2-7; TRBD1 agrees at 11 bases. The CDR3 is 15 residues long. V lost 0 bases and J lost 5; bases outside the gene matches: 4. The germline CDR1 and CDR2 sequences are SGHDT and YYEEEE. CDR3: CASSLAGQGVHEQYF. The CDR3 nucleotides read TGTGCCAGCAGCTTGGCGGGACAGGGGGTCCACGAGCAGTACTTC.

The chain couples TRBV6-1 to TRBJ2-4, with TRBD1 identical over 8 bases. Germline assignment: CDR1 MNHNS and CDR2 SASEGT. CDR3 size: 16 residues. The trim removed 1 base at V and 5 bases at J, leaving 7 bases unmatched. The CDR3 is CASSEVPGQGQNIQYF. In DNA form, the CDR3 reads TGTGCCAGCAGTGAAGTTCCCGGACAGGGACAAAACATTCAGTACTTC.

The CDR3 DNA sequence: TGTGCCAGCAGCAAAGGACAGGGGATGTCCGGGGAGCTGTTTTTT. Protein: CASSKGQGMSGELFF. The chain couples TRBV21-1 to TRBJ2-2; TRBD1, the table's D call, was not compared with the DNA. TRBV21-1 is a pseudogene segment. This CDR3 spans 15 amino acids.

The CDR3 protein is CAWSPRPGQLLYGYTF. The CDR3 DNA follows: TGTGCCTGGAGTCCCCGCCCGGGACAGTTACTCTATGGCTACACCTTC. The V call is TRBV30, the J call TRBJ1-2, with 7 bases aligning to TRBD1. CDR3 length: 16 amino acids. V shed 2 bases and J 4 bases; nucleotides not matched to a gene: 13. Per germline, CDR1 GTSNPN and CDR2 SVGIG (reference sequence).

This clone has only one observation. This chain connects TRBV5-1 to TRBJ1-1; TRBD1 aligns across 9 bases. Germline V CDR1 and CDR2: SGHRS, YFSETQ. V dropped 0 bases and J dropped 6; count of bases not matched to a gene: 6. The CDR3 runs 15 residues. CDR3 sequence (DNA): TGCGCCAGCAGCTTGGGGGGGACAGGGTCCGCTGAAGCTTTCTTT. It translates to CASSLGGTGSAEAFF.

The chain couples TRBV5-1 to TRBJ2-1; 8 bases match TRBD1. The V and J ends lost 0 bases and 7 bases, in that order; junction bases with no gene match: 6. The CDR3 is 15 residues long. The V gene's germline CDR1 is SGHRS and CDR2 YFSETQ. Written as DNA, the CDR3 is TGCGCCAGCAGCTTGGGGGACGGGACAGGTAATGAGCAGTTCTTC. This encodes CASSLGDGTGNEQFF.

The V call is TRBV27, the J call TRBJ2-5; 11 bases align to TRBD2. The last part of the DNA fits TRBJ2-7 better; the J call may be wrong. This CDR3 has 16 residues. Germline CDR1 reads MNHEY; CDR2 reads SMNVEV (reference sequence). CDR3 DNA: TGTGCCAGCAGTTTATCAGGACTAGCGGGTAACTACGAGCAGTACTTC. It encodes CASSLSGLAGNYEQYF.